The rows below give T cell receptor beta chains drawn from one sample of a study of blood T cell repertoires in COVID-19. Measured with immunoSEQ multiplex PCR; TCRdb has only the in-frame clones, and not every one. The top ten hold 3.5% to 4% of the sample, which has 130,000 to 150,000 clones, 75% to 85% seen once. Sequenced material: peripheral blood. These receptors were obtained from a man between 65 and 85 years old who had recovered from COVID-19. The CDR3 runs from the conserved cysteine through the conserved F or W. The order of the fields is CDR3 DNA, CDR3 protein, clone size, D gene, J gene, V gene. D genes are given only for firm matches. Size is stated for part of the rows, as once, few or many counts, or as a class when the clone is expanded.

CDR3 DNA: TGTGCCAGCAGCTTCTTCGGGGGGCGACTTTCTGCGCATGGAAACACCATATATTTT; CDR3 protein: CASSFFGGRLSAHGNTIYF; clone size: NA; D gene: NA; J gene: TRBJ1-3; V gene: TRBV7-3
CDR3 DNA: TGTGCCAGCAAGGTAGCGGGAGGCTACTACAATGAGCAGTTCTTC; CDR3 protein: CASKVAGGYYNEQFF; clone size: NA; D gene: TRBD2; J gene: TRBJ2-1; V gene: TRBV6-5
CDR3 DNA: TGTGCCAGCAGGAGACTAGCGGAGTTCGCCTACGAGCAGTACTTC; CDR3 protein: CASRRLAEFAYEQYF; clone size: NA; D gene: TRBD2; J gene: TRBJ2-7; V gene: TRBV6-5
CDR3 DNA: TGCAGCGTACTCGGACTAGCGGGATGGGGTGAGCAGTACTTC; CDR3 protein: CSVLGLAGWGEQYF; clone size: once; D gene: TRBD2; J gene: TRBJ2-7; V gene: TRBV29-1
CDR3 DNA: TGCGCCAGCGGCAAAAGGGGGGGCTACGAGCAGTACTTC; CDR3 protein: CASGKRGGYEQYF; clone size: NA; D gene: NA; J gene: TRBJ2-7; V gene: TRBV4-1
CDR3 DNA: TGTGCCTGGAGTTTCCAGCCTGGGGCAGGGCAGTTCTTC; CDR3 protein: CAWSFQPGAGQFF; clone size: NA; D gene: NA; J gene: TRBJ2-1; V gene: TRBV30
CDR3 DNA: TGTGCCAGCAGTCTCGTCTCTAGGGGAGGCCAGCCCCAGCATTTT; CDR3 protein: CASSLVSRGGQPQHF; clone size: once; D gene: NA; J gene: TRBJ1-5; V gene: TRBV6-6
CDR3 DNA: TGCGCCAGCACACCAGCGGGAGGCAGGTCAGAGACCCAGTACTTC; CDR3 protein: CASTPAGGRSETQYF; clone size: NA; D gene: TRBD2; J gene: TRBJ2-5; V gene: TRBV5-1
CDR3 DNA: TGTGCCAGCAGCTCGGGACTAGCGGCATGGCACGAGCAGTACTTC; CDR3 protein: CASSSGLAAWHEQYF; clone size: few; D gene: TRBD2; J gene: TRBJ2-7; V gene: TRBV7-9
CDR3 DNA: TGTGCCAGTAGTATATCCCGGACAGGGGAGCAGTTCTTC; CDR3 protein: CASSISRTGEQFF; clone size: NA; D gene: TRBD1; J gene: TRBJ2-1; V gene: TRBV19
CDR3 DNA: TGTGCCAGCTCCACCGTGGGACAGGGTAGTTTCGCCAAAAACATTCAGTACTTC; CDR3 protein: CASSTVGQGSFAKNIQYF; clone size: NA; D gene: TRBD1; J gene: TRBJ2-4; V gene: TRBV7-2
CDR3 DNA: TGTGCCAGCTCACCACCGGGGCCCTCCTACGAGCAGTACTTC; CDR3 protein: CASSPPGPSYEQYF; clone size: NA; D gene: NA; J gene: TRBJ2-7; V gene: TRBV18
CDR3 DNA: TGTGCCAGCAGCCAAGCCCTAGGAGCCCATGAGCAGTTCTTC; CDR3 protein: CASSQALGAHEQFF; clone size: NA; D gene: NA; J gene: TRBJ2-1; V gene: TRBV4-2
CDR3 DNA: TGTGCCAGCAGTTACTCCCCCGGGACTAGCTTCGATACGCAGTATTTT; CDR3 protein: CASSYSPGTSFDTQYF; clone size: NA; D gene: TRBD2; J gene: TRBJ2-3; V gene: TRBV6-5
CDR3 DNA: TGTGCCAGCACCTGGAGCGGGAGTCACGAGCAGTACTTC; CDR3 protein: CASTWSGSHEQYF; clone size: NA; D gene: TRBD2; J gene: TRBJ2-7; V gene: TRBV7-2
CDR3 DNA: TGTGCCAGCAGCCGCAGGGTAGCGGGAGTTTACAATGAGCAGTTCTTC; CDR3 protein: CASSRRVAGVYNEQFF; clone size: NA; D gene: TRBD2; J gene: TRBJ2-1; V gene: TRBV6-2/TRBV6-3
CDR3 DNA: TGTGCCAGCAGCCATCAGGGTTATCAGCCCCAGCATTTT; CDR3 protein: CASSHQGYQPQHF; clone size: NA; D gene: NA; J gene: TRBJ1-5; V gene: TRBV3-1/TRBV3-2
CDR3 DNA: TGTGCCAGCAGCGCGCCCAGCGGGAGGGTCACAGATACGCAGTATTTT; CDR3 protein: CASSAPSGRVTDTQYF; clone size: NA; D gene: TRBD2; J gene: TRBJ2-3; V gene: TRBV11-2
CDR3 DNA: TGTGCCAGCAGCCACGGACTAGTTCTGTACAATGAGCAGTTCTTC; CDR3 protein: CASSHGLVLYNEQFF; clone size: NA; D gene: TRBD2; J gene: TRBJ2-1; V gene: TRBV6-2/TRBV6-3
CDR3 DNA: TGTGCCTGGAGTCTGGACAGGCGTAATGAAAAACTGTTTTTT; CDR3 protein: CAWSLDRRNEKLFF; clone size: once; D gene: TRBD1; J gene: TRBJ1-4; V gene: TRBV30
CDR3 DNA: TGTGCCAGCAACCGAGGGCAGACAGGGAGGTCACCCCTCCACTTT; CDR3 protein: CASNRGQTGRSPLHF; clone size: NA; D gene: TRBD1; J gene: TRBJ1-6; V gene: TRBV6-5
CDR3 DNA: TGTGCCAGCATGTTATCTCTAGCGGGAGGGCCGAGAGAGCAGTACTTC; CDR3 protein: CASMLSLAGGPREQYF; clone size: NA; D gene: TRBD2; J gene: TRBJ2-7; V gene: TRBV27
CDR3 DNA: TGCAGCGTTCTTGGGTCGGGGGATCTCTATGGCTACACCTTC; CDR3 protein: CSVLGSGDLYGYTF; clone size: NA; D gene: NA; J gene: TRBJ1-2; V gene: TRBV29-1
CDR3 DNA: TGTGCCACCAGCGGAGACAGGTCGGGAAGCACAGATACGCAGTATTTT; CDR3 protein: CATSGDRSGSTDTQYF; clone size: NA; D gene: NA; J gene: TRBJ2-3; V gene: TRBV15
CDR3 DNA: TGTGCCAGCAGCCCCCGGGGGGGGGTGATACGGTACACCTTC; CDR3 protein: CASSPRGGVIRYTF; clone size: NA; D gene: NA; J gene: TRBJ1-2; V gene: TRBV5-4
CDR3 DNA: TGTGCCAGCAGCCAAGTCAGCTCTGGAAACACCATATATTTT; CDR3 protein: CASSQVSSGNTIYF; clone size: NA; D gene: NA; J gene: TRBJ1-3; V gene: TRBV3-1/TRBV3-2
CDR3 DNA: TGTGCCAGCAGCCCTCAGGGATACCACGAGCAGTACTTC; CDR3 protein: CASSPQGYHEQYF; clone size: NA; D gene: NA; J gene: TRBJ2-7; V gene: TRBV11-2
CDR3 DNA: TGTGCCAGCAGCTCCCTAGGGGCAGATACGCAGTATTTT; CDR3 protein: CASSSLGADTQYF; clone size: NA; D gene: NA; J gene: TRBJ2-3; V gene: TRBV5-4
CDR3 DNA: TGTGCCAGCAGTTTGGGGAGCAATGAGCAGTTCTTC; CDR3 protein: CASSLGSNEQFF; clone size: NA; D gene: NA; J gene: TRBJ2-1; V gene: TRBV27
CDR3 DNA: TGTGCCAGCAGCCAAGGGGTAGCGGGAGCAGCAGATACGCAGTATTTT; CDR3 protein: CASSQGVAGAADTQYF; clone size: NA; D gene: TRBD2; J gene: TRBJ2-3; V gene: TRBV3-1/TRBV3-2
CDR3 DNA: TGTGCCAGCAGTTTCACTCTATACGAGCAGTACTTC; CDR3 protein: CASSFTLYEQYF; clone size: NA; D gene: NA; J gene: TRBJ2-7; V gene: TRBV6-6
CDR3 DNA: TGTGCCAGCATTGTCTTGGACGACAGCTACAATGAGCAGTTCTTC; CDR3 protein: CASIVLDDSYNEQFF; clone size: NA; D gene: NA; J gene: TRBJ2-1; V gene: TRBV6-5
CDR3 DNA: TGCGCCAGCAGCCCGACAGGGCCGAACATTCAGTACTTC; CDR3 protein: CASSPTGPNIQYF; clone size: NA; D gene: TRBD1; J gene: TRBJ2-4; V gene: TRBV5-1
CDR3 DNA: TGTGCCAGCAGCACAGGCCGGAGCGGGCCGAACACCGGGGAGCTGTTTTTT; CDR3 protein: CASSTGRSGPNTGELFF; clone size: NA; D gene: NA; J gene: TRBJ2-2; V gene: TRBV21-1
CDR3 DNA: TGTGCCAGCAGCCGGGGACAGGGAGGCGTCACCGGGGAGCTGTTTTTT; CDR3 protein: CASSRGQGGVTGELFF; clone size: NA; D gene: TRBD1; J gene: TRBJ2-2; V gene: TRBV7-8
CDR3 DNA: TGTGCCAGCAGCTTTCCGGGAGGGCCTGACATTCAGTACTTC; CDR3 protein: CASSFPGGPDIQYF; clone size: once; D gene: TRBD2; J gene: TRBJ2-4; V gene: TRBV11-2
CDR3 DNA: TGTGCCATCAGTGACAAACAAGAGACCCAGTACTTC; CDR3 protein: CAISDKQETQYF; clone size: few; D gene: NA; J gene: TRBJ2-5; V gene: TRBV10-3
CDR3 DNA: TGTGCCAGTAGTATCCTGGCGGGAGCTCGGGAGACCCAGTACTTC; CDR3 protein: CASSILAGARETQYF; clone size: NA; D gene: TRBD2; J gene: TRBJ2-5; V gene: TRBV19
CDR3 DNA: TGCGCCAGCAGCTTGTGGGACTCTATAGGGGCCGGGGAGCTGTTTTTT; CDR3 protein: CASSLWDSIGAGELFF; clone size: NA; D gene: NA; J gene: TRBJ2-2; V gene: TRBV5-1
CDR3 DNA: TGTGCCAGCAGCTTAGTAGGGGCCTGGGGCAATCAGCCCCAGCATTTT; CDR3 protein: CASSLVGAWGNQPQHF; clone size: NA; D gene: NA; J gene: TRBJ1-5; V gene: TRBV7-2
CDR3 DNA: TGTGCCAGTAGTAACCCCCCGGGAGGGGTAAGCTCCTACAATGAGCAGTTCTTC; CDR3 protein: CASSNPPGGVSSYNEQFF; clone size: NA; D gene: TRBD2; J gene: TRBJ2-1; V gene: TRBV19
CDR3 DNA: TGTGCCAGTGCCGGGCAGGGTAAAACTATCTACGAGCAGTACTTC; CDR3 protein: CASAGQGKTIYEQYF; clone size: NA; D gene: NA; J gene: TRBJ2-7; V gene: TRBV19
CDR3 DNA: TGTGCCAGCAGCCATTTTGGTAGCGGGAGCAGCAATGAGCAGTTCTTC; CDR3 protein: CASSHFGSGSSNEQFF; clone size: once; D gene: TRBD2; J gene: TRBJ2-1; V gene: TRBV3-1/TRBV3-2
CDR3 DNA: TGTGCCAGCAGCCGCCGGACAGTACGTAGCACAGATACGCAGTATTTT; CDR3 protein: CASSRRTVRSTDTQYF; clone size: NA; D gene: NA; J gene: TRBJ2-3; V gene: TRBV5-8
CDR3 DNA: TGTGCCAGCAGCTTATTCGCGGGGAGTAGGTCCTACGAGCAGTACTTC; CDR3 protein: CASSLFAGSRSYEQYF; clone size: NA; D gene: NA; J gene: TRBJ2-7; V gene: TRBV7-9
CDR3 DNA: TGTGCCAGCAGTTCCCCCTGGAGCGGGAGGTCCTACAATGAGCAGTTCTTC; CDR3 protein: CASSSPWSGRSYNEQFF; clone size: few; D gene: TRBD2; J gene: TRBJ2-1; V gene: TRBV6-2/TRBV6-3
CDR3 DNA: TGTGCCAGCCGGCCAGGGGATGTCGGGGAGCTGTTTTTT; CDR3 protein: CASRPGDVGELFF; clone size: NA; D gene: NA; J gene: TRBJ2-2; V gene: TRBV28
CDR3 DNA: TGTGCCAGCAGTTTACCTAACTCCTACGAGCAGTACTTC; CDR3 protein: CASSLPNSYEQYF; clone size: NA; D gene: NA; J gene: TRBJ2-7; V gene: TRBV27
CDR3 DNA: TGTGCCTGGAGCAAGGTAGCGGGATATAGTGAGCAGTTCTTC; CDR3 protein: CAWSKVAGYSEQFF; clone size: NA; D gene: TRBD2; J gene: TRBJ2-1; V gene: TRBV30
CDR3 DNA: TGTGCCAGCAGTTTAGGGTACGGACAGGGGGCAATCAACGAGCAGTACTTC; CDR3 protein: CASSLGYGQGAINEQYF; clone size: NA; D gene: TRBD1; J gene: TRBJ2-7; V gene: TRBV27
CDR3 DNA: TGCGCCAGCAGTGGGGACAGGCGCGGGACCCAGTACTTC; CDR3 protein: CASSGDRRGTQYF; clone size: NA; D gene: TRBD1; J gene: TRBJ2-5; V gene: TRBV10-1
CDR3 DNA: TGTGCCAGCAGTTACTCGAGGACTAGCAGCTCCTACGAGCAGTACTTC; CDR3 protein: CASSYSRTSSSYEQYF; clone size: NA; D gene: TRBD2; J gene: TRBJ2-7; V gene: TRBV6-5
CDR3 DNA: TGTGCCAGCAGCCCCATAGCGGGAGGACCACAATACAATGAGCAGTTCTTC; CDR3 protein: CASSPIAGGPQYNEQFF; clone size: NA; D gene: TRBD2; J gene: TRBJ2-1; V gene: TRBV7-8
CDR3 DNA: TGTGCCACCAGCAGAGATCGGGTAGGGGGAAAGGATGGCTACACCTTC; CDR3 protein: CATSRDRVGGKDGYTF; clone size: NA; D gene: NA; J gene: TRBJ1-2; V gene: TRBV15
CDR3 DNA: TGTGCCAGTAGGACCGGGAACCAAGAGACCCAGTACTTC; CDR3 protein: CASRTGNQETQYF; clone size: few; D gene: NA; J gene: TRBJ2-5; V gene: TRBV19
CDR3 DNA: TGTGCCAGCAGCAAAGCTGGGGGGGCCCACTACGAGCAGTACTTC; CDR3 protein: CASSKAGGAHYEQYF; clone size: once; D gene: NA; J gene: TRBJ2-7; V gene: TRBV2
CDR3 DNA: TGTGCCAGCAAGGGGATCAGACAGGGGGTAATTTCCGTCGAGCAGTACTTC; CDR3 protein: CASKGIRQGVISVEQYF; clone size: few; D gene: TRBD1; J gene: TRBJ2-7; V gene: TRBV6-4
CDR3 DNA: TGTGCCAGCAGTAGTGCAAGGGACAGTTCAGGGACCCAGTACTTC; CDR3 protein: CASSSARDSSGTQYF; clone size: once; D gene: TRBD1; J gene: TRBJ2-5; V gene: TRBV27
CDR3 DNA: TGTGCCAGCAGTTATGCGGGGGCCCAGCCCCAGCATTTT; CDR3 protein: CASSYAGAQPQHF; clone size: NA; D gene: NA; J gene: TRBJ1-5; V gene: TRBV6-9